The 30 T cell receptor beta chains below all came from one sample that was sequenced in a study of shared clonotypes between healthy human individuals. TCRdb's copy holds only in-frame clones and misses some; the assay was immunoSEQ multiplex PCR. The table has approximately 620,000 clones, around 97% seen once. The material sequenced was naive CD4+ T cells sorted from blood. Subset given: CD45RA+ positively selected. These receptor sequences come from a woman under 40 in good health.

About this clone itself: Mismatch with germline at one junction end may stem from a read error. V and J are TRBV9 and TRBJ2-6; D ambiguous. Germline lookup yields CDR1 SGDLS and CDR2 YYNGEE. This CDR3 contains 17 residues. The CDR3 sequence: CASRVDTFSSGANVLTF. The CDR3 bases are TGTGCCAGCAGGGTAGACACATTTTCCTCTGGGGCCAACGTCCTGACTTTC.

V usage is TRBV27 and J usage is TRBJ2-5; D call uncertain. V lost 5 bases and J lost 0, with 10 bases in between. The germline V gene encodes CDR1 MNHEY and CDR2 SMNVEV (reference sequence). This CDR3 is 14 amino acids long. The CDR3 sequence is CASSDRWDQETQYF. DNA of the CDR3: TGTGCCAGCAGTGATCGTTGGGACCAAGAGACCCAGTACTTC.

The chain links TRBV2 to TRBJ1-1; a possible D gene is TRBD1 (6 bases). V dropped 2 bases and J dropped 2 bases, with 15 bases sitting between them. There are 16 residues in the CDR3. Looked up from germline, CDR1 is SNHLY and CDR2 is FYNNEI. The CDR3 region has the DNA TGTGCCAGCAGTGAACCAATCGGACAGAAAAACACTGAAGCTTTCTTT. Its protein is CASSEPIGQKNTEAFF.

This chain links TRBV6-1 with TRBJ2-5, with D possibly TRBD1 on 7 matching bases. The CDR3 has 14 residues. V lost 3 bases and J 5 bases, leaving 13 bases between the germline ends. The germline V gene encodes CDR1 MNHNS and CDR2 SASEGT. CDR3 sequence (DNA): TGTGCCAGCAGTGATGGGCAGGGGGGTGAGACCCAGTACTTC. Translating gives CASSDGQGGETQYF.

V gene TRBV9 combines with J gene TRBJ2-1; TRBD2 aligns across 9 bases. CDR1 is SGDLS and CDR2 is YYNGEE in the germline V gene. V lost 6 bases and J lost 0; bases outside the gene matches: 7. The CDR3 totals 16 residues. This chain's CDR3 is CASNLAGESSYNEQFF. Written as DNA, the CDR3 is TGTGCCAGCAACTTAGCGGGGGAGAGCTCCTACAATGAGCAGTTCTTC. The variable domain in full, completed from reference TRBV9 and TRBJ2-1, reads DSGVTQTPKHLITATGQRVTLRCSPRSGDLSVYWYQQSLDQGLQFLIQYYNGEERAKGNILERFSAQQFPDLHSELNLSSLELGDSALYFCASNLAGESSYNEQFFGPGTRLTVL.

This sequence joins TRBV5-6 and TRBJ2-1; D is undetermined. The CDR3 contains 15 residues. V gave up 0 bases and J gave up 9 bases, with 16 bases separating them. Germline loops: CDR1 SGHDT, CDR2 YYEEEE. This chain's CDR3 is CASSLGPTLGSEQFF. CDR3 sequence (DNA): TGTGCCAGCAGCTTGGGCCCTACACTGGGTAGTGAGCAGTTCTTC.

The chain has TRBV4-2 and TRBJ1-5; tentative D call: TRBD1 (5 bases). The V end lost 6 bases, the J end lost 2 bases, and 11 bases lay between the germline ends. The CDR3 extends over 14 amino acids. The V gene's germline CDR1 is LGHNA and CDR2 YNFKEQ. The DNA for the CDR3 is TGTGCCAGCAGTGCCGGGGGGGGCAATCAGCCCCAGCATTTT. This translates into CASSAGGGNQPQHF.

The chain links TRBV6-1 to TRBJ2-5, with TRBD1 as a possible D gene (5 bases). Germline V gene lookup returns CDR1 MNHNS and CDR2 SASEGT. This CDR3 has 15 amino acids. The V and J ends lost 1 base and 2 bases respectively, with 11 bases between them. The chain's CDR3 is CASSEVNGAQETQYF. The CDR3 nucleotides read TGTGCCAGCAGTGAAGTCAATGGGGCTCAAGAGACCCAGTACTTC.

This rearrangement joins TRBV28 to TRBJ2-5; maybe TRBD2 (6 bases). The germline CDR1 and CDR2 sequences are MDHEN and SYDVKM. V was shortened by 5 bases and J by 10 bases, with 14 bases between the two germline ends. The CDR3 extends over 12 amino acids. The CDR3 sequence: CASSVYPGGQYF. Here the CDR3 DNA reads TGTGCCAGCAGTGTTTATCCCGGGGGCCAGTACTTC.

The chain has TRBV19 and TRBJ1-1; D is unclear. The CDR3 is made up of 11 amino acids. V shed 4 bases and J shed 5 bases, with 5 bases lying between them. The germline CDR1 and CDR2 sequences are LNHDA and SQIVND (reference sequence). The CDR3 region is CASSTGTEAFF. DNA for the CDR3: TGTGCCAGTAGTACCGGGACTGAAGCTTTCTTT. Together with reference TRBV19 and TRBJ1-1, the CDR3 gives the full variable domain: DGGITQSPKYLFRKEGQNVTLSCEQNLNHDAMYWYRQDPGQGLRLIYYSQIVNDFQKGDIAEGYSVSREKKESFPLTVTSAQKNPTAFYLCASSTGTEAFFGQGTRLTVV.

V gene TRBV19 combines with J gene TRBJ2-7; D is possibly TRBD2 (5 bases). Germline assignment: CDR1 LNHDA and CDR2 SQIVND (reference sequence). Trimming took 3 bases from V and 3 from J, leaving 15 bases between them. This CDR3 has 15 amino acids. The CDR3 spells CASSIGVLPIYEQYF. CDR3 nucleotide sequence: TGTGCCAGTAGTATCGGGGTCCTTCCCATCTACGAGCAGTACTTC. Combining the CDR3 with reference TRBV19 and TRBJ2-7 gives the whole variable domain DGGITQSPKYLFRKEGQNVTLSCEQNLNHDAMYWYRQDPGQGLRLIYYSQIVNDFQKGDIAEGYSVSREKKESFPLTVTSAQKNPTAFYLCASSIGVLPIYEQYFGPGTRLTVT.

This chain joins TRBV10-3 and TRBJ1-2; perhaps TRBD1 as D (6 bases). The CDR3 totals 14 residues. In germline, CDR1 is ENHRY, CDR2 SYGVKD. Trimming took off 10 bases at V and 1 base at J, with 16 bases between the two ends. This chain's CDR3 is CATWPGQHNYGYTF. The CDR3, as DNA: TGTGCCACCTGGCCCGGACAGCATAACTATGGCTACACCTTC.

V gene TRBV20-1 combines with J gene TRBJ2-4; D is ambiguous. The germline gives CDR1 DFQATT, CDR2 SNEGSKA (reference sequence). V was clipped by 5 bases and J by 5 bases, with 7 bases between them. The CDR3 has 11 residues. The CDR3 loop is CSAGFENIQYF. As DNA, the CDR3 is TGCAGTGCTGGCTTTGAAAACATTCAGTACTTC.

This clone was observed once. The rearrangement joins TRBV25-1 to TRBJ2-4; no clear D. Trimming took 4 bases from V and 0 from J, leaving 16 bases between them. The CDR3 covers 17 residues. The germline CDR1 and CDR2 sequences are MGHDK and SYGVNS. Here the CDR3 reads CASSGISLGLAKNIQYF. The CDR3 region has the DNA TGTGCCAGCAGTGGAATCTCCCTAGGGTTAGCCAAAAACATTCAGTACTTC.

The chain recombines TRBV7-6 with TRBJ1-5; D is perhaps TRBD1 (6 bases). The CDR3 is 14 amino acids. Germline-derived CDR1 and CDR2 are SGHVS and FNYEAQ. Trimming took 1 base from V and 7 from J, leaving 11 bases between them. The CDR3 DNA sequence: TGTGCCAGCAGCTTAGGGACCAGGGGCCAGCCCCAGCATTTT. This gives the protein CASSLGTRGQPQHF.

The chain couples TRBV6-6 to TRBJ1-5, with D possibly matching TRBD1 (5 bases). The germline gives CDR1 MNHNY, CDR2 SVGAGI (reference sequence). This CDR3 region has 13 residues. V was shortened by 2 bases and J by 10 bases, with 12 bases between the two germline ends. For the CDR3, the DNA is TGTGCCAGCAGTTACGATCGGGACTACCCCCAGCATTTT. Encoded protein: CASSYDRDYPQHF.

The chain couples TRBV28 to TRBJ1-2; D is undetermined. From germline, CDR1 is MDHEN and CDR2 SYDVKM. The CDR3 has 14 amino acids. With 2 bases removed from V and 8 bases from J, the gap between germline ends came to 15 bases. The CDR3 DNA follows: TGTGCCAGCAGTTTAACCGTCCCCTTGGGAGGCTACACCTTC. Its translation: CASSLTVPLGGYTF.

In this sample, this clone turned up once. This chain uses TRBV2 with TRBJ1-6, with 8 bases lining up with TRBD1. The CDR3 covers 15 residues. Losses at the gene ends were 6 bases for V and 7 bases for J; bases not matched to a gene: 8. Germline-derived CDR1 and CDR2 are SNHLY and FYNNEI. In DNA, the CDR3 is TGTGCCAGCAGGGACAGGGCTGTTAGGAATTCACCCCTCCACTTT. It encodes CASRDRAVRNSPLHF.

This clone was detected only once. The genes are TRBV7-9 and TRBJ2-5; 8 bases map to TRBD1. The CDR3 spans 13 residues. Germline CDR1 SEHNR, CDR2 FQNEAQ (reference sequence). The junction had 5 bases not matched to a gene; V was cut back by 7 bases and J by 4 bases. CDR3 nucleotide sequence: TGTGCCAGCACCAATACAGGGGGAGAGACCCAGTACTTC. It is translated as CASTNTGGETQYF.

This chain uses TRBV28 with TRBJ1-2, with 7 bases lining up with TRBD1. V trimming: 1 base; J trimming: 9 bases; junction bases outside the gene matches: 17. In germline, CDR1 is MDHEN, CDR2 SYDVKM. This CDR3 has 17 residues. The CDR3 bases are TGTGCCAGCAGTTTATCCACCCACCGACAGGGAGGTTTACGCTACACCTTC. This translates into CASSLSTHRQGGLRYTF.

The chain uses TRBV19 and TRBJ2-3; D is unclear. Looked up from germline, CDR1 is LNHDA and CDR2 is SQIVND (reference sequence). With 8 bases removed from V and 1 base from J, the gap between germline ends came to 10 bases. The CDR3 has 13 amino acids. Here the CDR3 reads CASRIPRTDTQYF. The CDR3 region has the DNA TGTGCCAGTCGAATCCCACGCACAGATACGCAGTATTTT.

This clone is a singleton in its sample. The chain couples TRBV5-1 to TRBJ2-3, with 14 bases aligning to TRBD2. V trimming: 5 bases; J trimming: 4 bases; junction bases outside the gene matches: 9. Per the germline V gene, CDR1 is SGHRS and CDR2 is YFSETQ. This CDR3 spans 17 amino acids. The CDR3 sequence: CASSPNRGLAGADTQYF. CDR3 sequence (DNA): TGCGCCAGCAGTCCCAATCGGGGACTAGCGGGAGCAGATACGCAGTATTTT.

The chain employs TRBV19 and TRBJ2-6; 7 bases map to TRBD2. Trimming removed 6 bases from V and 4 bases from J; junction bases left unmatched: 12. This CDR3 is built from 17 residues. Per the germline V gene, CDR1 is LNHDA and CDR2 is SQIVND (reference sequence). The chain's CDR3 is CASSTGTASGGANVLTF. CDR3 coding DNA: TGTGCCAGTAGCACCGGGACGGCTAGCGGCGGGGCCAACGTCCTGACTTTC.

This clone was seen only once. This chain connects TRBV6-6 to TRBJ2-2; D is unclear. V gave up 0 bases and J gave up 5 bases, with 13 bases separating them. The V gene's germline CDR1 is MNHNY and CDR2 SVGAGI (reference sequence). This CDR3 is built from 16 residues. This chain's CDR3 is CASSYSPLGATGELFF. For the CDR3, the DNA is TGTGCCAGCAGTTACTCGCCCCTCGGTGCGACCGGGGAGCTGTTTTTT.

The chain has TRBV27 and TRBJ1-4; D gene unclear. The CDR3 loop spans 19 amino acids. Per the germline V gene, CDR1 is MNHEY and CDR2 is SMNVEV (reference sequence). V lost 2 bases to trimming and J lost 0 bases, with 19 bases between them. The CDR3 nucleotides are TGTGCCAGCAGTTTAAGAGTTAATATGAATTGGGCAACTAATGAAAAACTGTTTTTT. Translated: CASSLRVNMNWATNEKLFF.

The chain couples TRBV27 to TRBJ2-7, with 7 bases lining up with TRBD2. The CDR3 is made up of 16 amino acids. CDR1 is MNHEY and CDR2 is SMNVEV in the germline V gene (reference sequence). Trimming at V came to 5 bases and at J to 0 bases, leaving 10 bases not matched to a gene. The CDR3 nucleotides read TGTGCCAGCAGTCCCTCCCCAGCGGGAAGCTCCTACGAGCAGTACTTC. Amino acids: CASSPSPAGSSYEQYF.

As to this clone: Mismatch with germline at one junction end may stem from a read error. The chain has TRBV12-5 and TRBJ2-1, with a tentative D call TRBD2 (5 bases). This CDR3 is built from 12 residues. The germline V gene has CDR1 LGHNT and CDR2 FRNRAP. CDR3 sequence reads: CASGSLDGERFF. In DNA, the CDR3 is TGTGCTAGTGGTTCCCTGGACGGGGAGCGGTTCTTC.

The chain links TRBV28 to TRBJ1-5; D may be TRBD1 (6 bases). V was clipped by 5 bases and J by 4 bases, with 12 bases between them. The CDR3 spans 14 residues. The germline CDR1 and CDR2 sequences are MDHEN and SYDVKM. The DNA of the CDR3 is TGTGCCAGCAGTGTACCGCAGGGGAATCAGCCCCAGCATTTT. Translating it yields CASSVPQGNQPQHF.

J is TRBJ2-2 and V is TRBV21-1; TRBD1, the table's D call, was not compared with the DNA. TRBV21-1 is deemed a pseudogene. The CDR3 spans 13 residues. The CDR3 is CAPALGCTGELFF. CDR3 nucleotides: TGTGCCCCCGCCTTGGGCTGCACCGGGGAGCTGTTTTTT.

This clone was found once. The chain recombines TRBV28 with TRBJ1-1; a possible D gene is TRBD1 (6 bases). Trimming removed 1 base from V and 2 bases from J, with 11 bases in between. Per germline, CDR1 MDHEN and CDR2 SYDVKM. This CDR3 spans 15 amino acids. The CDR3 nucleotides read TGTGCCAGCAGTTTATCCACGACAGGCAACACTGAAGCTTTCTTT. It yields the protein CASSLSTTGNTEAFF.